This entry is about one TCR beta chain. This sample stems from a study of blood T cell repertoires in COVID-19. Overall study context: Collection of acute and convalescent COVID-19 samples took place in the United States, Italy and Spain. T cells, B-cell-depleted T cells, or PBMCs supplied cDNA or gDNA.

The cohort comprised adults aged about 18 to 90 years residing in approximately 25 US areas. Categorization into cohorts depended on clinical history that participants reported. Profiled with immunoSEQ multiplex PCR; TCRdb holds only in-frame clones, not every one. The repertoire includes approximately 170,000 clones, 89% of them detected once, and roughly 0.8% sits in the top ten. Germline values: CDR1 SGHDT, CDR2 YYEEEE. Trimming pared 3 bases from V and 5 bases from J, leaving 17 bases between. The CDR3 runs to 16 residues. This sequence originates from a woman between 18 and 29 years old who had recovered from COVID-19. The gene calls are TRBV5-6 and TRBJ2-2, with TRBD2 as a possible D gene (6 bases). The sequencing sample was made of PBMCs or T cells enriched from blood (not recorded which). CDR3 amino acids: CASSSGTSVGTGELFF. The CDR3, as DNA: TGTGCCAGCAGCTCCGGGACTTCTGTTGGGACCGGGGAGCTGTTTTTT.